A few counts support the clone carrying this TCR beta chain. Its antigen is unidentified. The entry originates in a study of beta chain features in type 1 diabetes. The investigators reverse transcribed all of the isolated RNA, so they sequenced expressed TCRB transcripts. Clones were read by immunoSEQ multiplex PCR, and TCRdb kept only the in-frame ones, dropping some. Altogether 150,000 to 190,000 clones are present, around a tenth being singletons, with the ten largest covering more than 0.4%. Whole-study results and caveats: Shorter TCRB CDR3s, moderately but significantly so, marked every one of the four CD4+ subsets in Type 1 diabetes patients.

The germline V gene has CDR1 MDHEN and CDR2 SYDVKM. This CDR3 has 15 amino acids. V lost 5 bases and J lost 5; bases outside the gene matches: 7. This clonotype was obtained from a man aged 25 to 40 with type 1 diabetes. This chain joins TRBV28 and TRBJ2-7; the match to TRBD2 covers 12 bases. The sample taken for sequencing was central memory CD4+ T cells from blood. The CDR3 region has the DNA TGTGCCAGCAGTAGCCCCGGACTAGCGGGAAACGAGCAGTACTTC. Amino acids: CASSSPGLAGNEQYF.